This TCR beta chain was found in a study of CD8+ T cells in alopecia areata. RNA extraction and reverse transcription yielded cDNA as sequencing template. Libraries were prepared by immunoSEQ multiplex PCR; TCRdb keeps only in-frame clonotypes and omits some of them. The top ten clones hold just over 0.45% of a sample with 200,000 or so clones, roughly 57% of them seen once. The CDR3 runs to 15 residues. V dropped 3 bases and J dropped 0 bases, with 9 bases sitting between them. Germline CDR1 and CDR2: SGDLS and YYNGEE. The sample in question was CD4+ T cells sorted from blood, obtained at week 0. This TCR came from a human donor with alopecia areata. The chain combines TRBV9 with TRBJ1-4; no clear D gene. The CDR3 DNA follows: TGTGCCAGCAGCGCCCACATCGCAACTAATGAAAAACTGTTTTTT. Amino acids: CASSAHIATNEKLFF.